This TCR beta chain was documented in a study of blood T cell repertoires in COVID-19. The assay was immunoSEQ multiplex PCR, and TCRdb's table has in-frame clones only and misses some. Altogether around 300,000 clones are present, 80% to 90% being singletons, with the ten largest covering about 5.7%. Germline trimming cut 4 bases from V and 2 bases from J; bases unmatched to any gene: 12. The CDR3 is 17 residues long. From germline, CDR1 is SGDLS and CDR2 YYNGEE. The study counted Cohort 3 donors as recovered given two negative PCRs, clearance, or symptom resolution. The chain recombines TRBV9 with TRBJ1-3, with 7 bases aligning to TRBD1. The receptor's source is a woman aged 25 to 39 who had recovered from COVID-19. The source material was PBMCs or T cells enriched from blood (not recorded which). CDR3 in amino acids: CASSSRTGGDAGNTIYF. CDR3 DNA: TGTGCCAGCAGCTCGAGGACAGGCGGAGACGCTGGAAACACCATATATTTT. The whole variable domain, remainder taken from reference TRBV9 and TRBJ1-3, is DSGVTQTPKHLITATGQRVTLRCSPRSGDLSVYWYQQSLDQGLQFLIQYYNGEERAKGNILERFSAQQFPDLHSELNLSSLELGDSALYFCASSSRTGGDAGNTIYFGEGSWLTVV.